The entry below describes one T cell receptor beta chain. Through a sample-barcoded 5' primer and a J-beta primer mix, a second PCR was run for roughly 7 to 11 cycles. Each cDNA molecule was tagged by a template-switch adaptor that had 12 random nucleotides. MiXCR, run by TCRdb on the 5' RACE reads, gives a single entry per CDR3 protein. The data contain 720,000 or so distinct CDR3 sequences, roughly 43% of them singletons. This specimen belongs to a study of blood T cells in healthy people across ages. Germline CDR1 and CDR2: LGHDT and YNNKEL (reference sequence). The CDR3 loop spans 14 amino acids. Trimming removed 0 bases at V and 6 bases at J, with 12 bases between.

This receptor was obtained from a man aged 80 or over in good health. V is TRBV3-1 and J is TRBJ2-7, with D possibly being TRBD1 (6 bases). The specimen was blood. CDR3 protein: CASSQDLNRVEQYF. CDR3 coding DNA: TGTGCCAGCAGCCAAGATCTGAACAGGGTCGAGCAGTACTTC.